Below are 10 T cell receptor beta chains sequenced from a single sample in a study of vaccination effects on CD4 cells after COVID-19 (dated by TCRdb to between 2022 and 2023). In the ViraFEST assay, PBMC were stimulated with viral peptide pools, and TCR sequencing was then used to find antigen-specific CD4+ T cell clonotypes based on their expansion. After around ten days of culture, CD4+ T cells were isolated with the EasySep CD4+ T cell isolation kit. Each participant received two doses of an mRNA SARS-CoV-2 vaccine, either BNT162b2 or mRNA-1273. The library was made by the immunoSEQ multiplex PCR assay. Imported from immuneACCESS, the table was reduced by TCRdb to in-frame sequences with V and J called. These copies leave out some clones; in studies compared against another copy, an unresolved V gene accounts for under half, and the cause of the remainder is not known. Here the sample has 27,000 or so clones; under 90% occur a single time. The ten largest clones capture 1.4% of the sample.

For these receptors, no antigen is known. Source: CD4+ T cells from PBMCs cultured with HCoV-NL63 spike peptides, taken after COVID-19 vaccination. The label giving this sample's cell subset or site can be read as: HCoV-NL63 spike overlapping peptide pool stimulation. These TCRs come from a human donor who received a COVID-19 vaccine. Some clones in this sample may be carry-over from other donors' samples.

The CDR3 nucleotides read TGTGCCTGGAGTGTCTTTAGCGGGGGTGCCAAAAACATTCAGTACTTC. Amino acids: CAWSVFSGGAKNIQYF. The gene calls are TRBV30 and TRBJ2-4; 9 positions match TRBD2. There are 16 residues in the CDR3. J gave up 1 base and V 0 bases, and 4 bases lay outside the gene matches. CDR1 and CDR2 from the germline V gene are GTSNPN and SVGIG (reference sequence). Together with reference TRBV30 and TRBJ2-4, the CDR3 gives the full variable domain: SQTIHQWPATLVQPVGSPLSLECTVEGTSNPNLYWYRQAAGRGLQLLFYSVGIGQISSEVPQNLSASRPQDRQFILSSKKLLLSDSGFYLCAWSVFSGGAKNIQYFGAGTRLSVL.

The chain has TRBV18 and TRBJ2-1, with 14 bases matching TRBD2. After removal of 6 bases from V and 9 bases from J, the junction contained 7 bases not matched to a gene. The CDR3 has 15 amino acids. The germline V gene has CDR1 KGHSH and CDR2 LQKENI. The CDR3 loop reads CASSPTSGGATEQFF. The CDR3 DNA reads TGTGCCAGCTCGCCGACTAGCGGGGGGGCCACTGAGCAGTTCTTC.

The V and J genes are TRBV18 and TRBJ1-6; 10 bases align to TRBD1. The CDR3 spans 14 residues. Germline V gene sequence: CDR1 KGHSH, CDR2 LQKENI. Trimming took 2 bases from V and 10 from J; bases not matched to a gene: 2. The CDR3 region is CASSPGQGDSPLHF. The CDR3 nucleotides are TGTGCCAGCTCACCAGGACAGGGGGACTCACCCCTCCACTTT. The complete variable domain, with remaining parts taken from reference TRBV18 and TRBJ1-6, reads NAGVMQNPRHLVRRRGQEARLRCSPMKGHSHVYWYRQLPEEGLKFMVYLQKENIIDESGMPKERFSAEFPKEGPSILRIQQVVRGDSAAYFCASSPGQGDSPLHFGNGTRLTVT.

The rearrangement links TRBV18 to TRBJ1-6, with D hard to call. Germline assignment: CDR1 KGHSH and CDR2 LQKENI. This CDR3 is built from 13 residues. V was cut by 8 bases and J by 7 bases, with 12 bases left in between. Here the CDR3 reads CASTTNRNSPLHF. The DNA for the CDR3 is TGTGCCAGCACGACCAATCGGAATTCACCCCTCCACTTT.

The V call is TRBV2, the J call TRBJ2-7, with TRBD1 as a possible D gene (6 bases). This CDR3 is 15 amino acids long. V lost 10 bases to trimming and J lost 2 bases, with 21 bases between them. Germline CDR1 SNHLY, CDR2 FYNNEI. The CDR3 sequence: CANRTPGQGAYEQYV. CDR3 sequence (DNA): TGTGCCAACAGGACCCCGGGACAAGGGGCCTACGAGCAGTACGTC.

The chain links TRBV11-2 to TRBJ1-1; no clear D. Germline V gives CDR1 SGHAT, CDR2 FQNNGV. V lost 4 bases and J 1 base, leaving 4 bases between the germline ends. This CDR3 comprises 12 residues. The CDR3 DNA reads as TGTGCCAGCAGCTGGACGAACACTGAAGCTTTCTTT. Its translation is CASSWTNTEAFF.

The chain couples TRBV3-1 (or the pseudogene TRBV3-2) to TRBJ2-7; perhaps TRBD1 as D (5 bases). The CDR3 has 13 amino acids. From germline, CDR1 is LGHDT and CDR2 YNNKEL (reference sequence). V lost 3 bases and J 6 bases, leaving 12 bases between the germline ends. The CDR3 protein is CASSHSGNREQYV. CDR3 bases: TGTGCCAGCAGCCATTCAGGGAATCGCGAGCAGTACGTC.

Here the CDR3 DNA reads TGCGCCAGCAGCCGTCCCGGGACTAGCGCGGGAGGCACAGATACGCAGTATTTT. It codes for CASSRPGTSAGGTDTQYF. The rearrangement uses TRBV5-1 and TRBJ2-3; 10 nucleotides agree with TRBD2. This CDR3 comprises 18 residues. Trimming at V came to 4 bases and at J to 1 base, leaving 12 bases not matched to a gene. Germline V lookup: CDR1 SGHRS, CDR2 YFSETQ.

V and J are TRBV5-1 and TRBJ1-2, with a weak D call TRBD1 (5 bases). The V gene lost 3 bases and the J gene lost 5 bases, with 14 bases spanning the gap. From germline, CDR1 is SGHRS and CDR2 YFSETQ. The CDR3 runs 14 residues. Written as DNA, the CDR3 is TGCGCCAGCAGCTCCGGGACGGTTAATTATGGCTACACCTTC. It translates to CASSSGTVNYGYTF.

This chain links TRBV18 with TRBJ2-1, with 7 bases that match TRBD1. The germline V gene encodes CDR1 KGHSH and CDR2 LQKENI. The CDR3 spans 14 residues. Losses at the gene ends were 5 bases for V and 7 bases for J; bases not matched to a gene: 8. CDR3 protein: CASSGGRGKNEQFF. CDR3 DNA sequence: TGTGCCAGCTCAGGGGGCAGGGGGAAAAATGAGCAGTTCTTC.